These 27 T cell receptor beta chains share one sample of origin, sequenced in a study of blood T cells in healthy people across ages. Alongside a J-beta primer mix, a sample-barcoded 5' primer served in a second PCR lasting roughly 7 to 11 cycles. TCRdb redid the calling of the 5' RACE reads with MiXCR, one entry per CDR3 protein. Counted here are 1.5 million to 2 million distinct CDR3 sequences, roughly 52% occurring once; the ten biggest clones make up about 2.1%. Sequencing was done on a sample of blood. These receptors all stem from a woman in her 40s in good health.

This clonotype has more than one count but fewer than ten. V is TRBV6-2 or TRBV6-3 and J is TRBJ2-7; either TRBD1 or TRBD2 may fit D (5 bases each). The CDR3 has 12 amino acids. V gave up 8 bases and J gave up 2 bases, with 10 bases separating them. Germline loops: CDR1 MNHEY, CDR2 SVGEGT. CDR3 DNA sequence: TGTGCCAGCCGGGACGTCCCCTACGAGCAGTACTTC. Amino acid sequence: CASRDVPYEQYF.

The chain couples TRBV25-1 to TRBJ2-3; 7 bases align to TRBD1. Germline CDR1 reads MGHDK; CDR2 reads SYGVNS. The V gene end was trimmed by 2 bases and the J gene end by 3 bases; junction bases not matched to a gene: 8. The CDR3 is 16 residues long. CDR3 in DNA: TGTGCCAGCAGTGAACCCAGGGGGATCGGGACAGATACGCAGTATTTT. Translation: CASSEPRGIGTDTQYF.

This clonotype was counted between two and nine times. The chain carries TRBV6-2 or TRBV6-3 and TRBJ2-7, with D possibly TRBD2 on 6 matching bases. Trimming stripped 10 bases from V and 7 bases from J, with 23 bases between. Germline CDR1 MNHEY, CDR2 SVGEGT. This CDR3 is built from 14 residues. CDR3 loop: CATRHGASDDEQYF. In DNA form, the CDR3 reads TGTGCCACCAGGCATGGGGCTAGCGACGATGAGCAGTACTTC.

The chain couples TRBV28 to TRBJ2-6, with a tentative D call TRBD2 (5 bases). Per germline, CDR1 MDHEN and CDR2 SYDVKM. The CDR3 length is 16 residues. V lost 6 bases, J lost 0 bases, and 12 bases lay in between. The CDR3 DNA is TGTGCCAGCAGCCTCAGCGGAGTCTCTGGGGCCAACGTCCTGACTTTC. Its translation: CASSLSGVSGANVLTF. Full variable domain (missing parts from reference TRBV28 and TRBJ2-6): DVKVTQSSRYLVKRTGEKVFLECVQDMDHENMFWYRQDPGLGLRLIYFSYDVKMKEKGDIPEGYSVSREKKERFSLILESASTNQTSMYLCASSLSGVSGANVLTFGAGSRLTVL.

The chain combines TRBV7-2 with TRBJ2-3; a possible D gene is TRBD2 (5 bases). CDR3 length equals 15 residues. The ends were cut back, 1 base at V and 4 bases at J, with 12 bases in the middle. Per the germline V gene, CDR1 is SGHTA and CDR2 is FQGNSA. The CDR3 coding sequence is TGTGCCAGCAGCTTAGGAGCTAGCTTCGCAGATACGCAGTATTTT. Protein: CASSLGASFADTQYF.

The chain is built from TRBV20-1 and TRBJ2-7, with 11 bases that match TRBD2. The CDR3 loop spans 13 amino acids. CDR1 is DFQATT, CDR2 SNEGSKA, per germline (reference sequence). Trimming at V came to 5 bases and at J to 3 bases, leaving 3 bases not matched to a gene. The CDR3 DNA reads as TGCAGTGCTTTAGCGGGGGGGATCTACGAGCAGTACTTC. This translates into CSALAGGIYEQYF.

This chain joins TRBV28 and TRBJ2-1, with D possibly being TRBD1 (6 bases). Matching the DNA end better, TRBJ2-7 makes the J call doubtful. The CDR3 totals 14 residues. Germline V CDR1 and CDR2: MDHEN, SYDVKM. CDR3 loop: CASNEVRGHNEQYF. The CDR3 bases are TGTGCCAGCAACGAGGTCAGGGGCCACAATGAGCAGTACTTC.

This clonotype was counted a few times. V gene TRBV5-1 combines with J gene TRBJ2-7; D may be TRBD2 (6 bases). Trimming removed 0 bases from V and 2 bases from J, with 9 bases in between. The CDR3 length is 14 residues. The germline gives CDR1 SGHRS, CDR2 YFSETQ. This chain's CDR3 is CASSLVEGPYEQYF. DNA for the CDR3: TGCGCCAGCAGCTTGGTGGAGGGACCCTACGAGCAGTACTTC.

The rearrangement links TRBV20-1 to TRBJ2-4; D is perhaps TRBD1 (6 bases). Trimming cost V 2 bases and J 5 bases, with 19 bases left between them. This CDR3 is 16 amino acids long. CDR1 and CDR2 from the germline V gene are DFQATT and SNEGSKA (reference sequence). CDR3 sequence (DNA): TGCAGTGCTAGACCCCCGGGACAACGGGGAGAAAACATTCAGTACTTC. Amino acids: CSARPPGQRGENIQYF.

The CDR3 coding sequence is TGTGCCAGCAGCCCCCGGTCACCGGGCTACGAGCAGTACTTC. Residues: CASSPRSPGYEQYF. The rearrangement joins TRBV12-3 or TRBV12-4 to TRBJ2-7; no clear D gene. CDR3 size: 14 residues. Trimming took 6 bases from V and 3 from J, leaving 15 bases between them.

At least ten counts were recorded for this clonotype. The genes are TRBV7-2 and TRBJ2-7, with D unclear. The CDR3 is 11 amino acids. The V end lost 1 base, the J end lost 7 bases, and 5 bases lay between the germline ends. CDR1 and CDR2 (germline): SGHTA, FQGNSA. Here the CDR3 reads CASSLEVEQYF. For the CDR3, the DNA is TGTGCCAGCAGCTTAGAGGTTGAGCAGTACTTC.

This sequence joins TRBV20-1 and TRBJ2-5; 10 bases fit TRBD2. Germline V gene data show CDR1 as DFQATT and CDR2 as SNEGSKA (reference sequence). The V and J ends lost 0 bases and 2 bases, in that order; junction bases with no gene match: 3. The CDR3 totals 15 residues. The CDR3 DNA reads TGCAGTGCTAGAGAAAGAGCGGGGGGGCAAGAGACCCAGTACTTC. Protein: CSARERAGGQETQYF.

The chain employs TRBV20-1 and TRBJ2-5, with a tentative D call TRBD2 (5 bases). The assigned J gene may be wrong: the sequence end matches TRBJ2-4 better. The CDR3 totals 14 residues. Germline CDR1 and CDR2: DFQATT and SNEGSKA (reference sequence). The chain's CDR3 is CSAALVDSANIQYF. CDR3 nucleotide sequence: TGCAGTGCTGCACTAGTCGATTCTGCAAACATTCAGTACTTC.

This chain joins TRBV14 and TRBJ2-7; a weak D match, TRBD1 (5 bases). Germline-derived CDR1 and CDR2 are SGHDN and FVKESK. V was pared by 0 bases and J by 2 bases, with 20 bases between. The CDR3 has 18 amino acids. CDR3 amino acids: CASSQDELGGTGPYEQYF. CDR3 DNA: TGTGCCAGCAGCCAAGACGAATTGGGCGGAACAGGACCCTACGAGCAGTACTTC. Full variable domain (rest looked up from reference TRBV14 and TRBJ2-7): EAGVTQFPSHSVIEKGQTVTLRCDPISGHDNLYWYRRVMGKEIKFLLHFVKESKQDESGMPNNRFLAERTGGTYSTLKVQPAELEDSGVYFCASSQDELGGTGPYEQYFGPGTRLTVT.

V gene TRBV29-1 combines with J gene TRBJ2-7; TRBD1 matches at 9 bases. J was trimmed by 7 bases and V by 5 bases; bases with no gene match: 6. In germline, CDR1 is SQVTM, CDR2 ANQGSEA. The CDR3 runs 12 residues. The chain's CDR3 is CSVLGQGLEQYF. DNA for the CDR3: TGCAGCGTTCTAGGACAGGGGCTGGAGCAGTACTTC.

CDR3 in DNA: TGTGCCAGCAGCGTAGTTGGGACAGGGAGGGGAGCAGATACGCAGTATTTT. This encodes CASSVVGTGRGADTQYF. The gene calls are TRBV9 and TRBJ2-3; TRBD1 matches at 9 bases. Trimming cost V 0 bases and J 4 bases; bases outside gene matches: 9. The CDR3 totals 17 residues. Per the germline V gene, CDR1 is SGDLS and CDR2 is YYNGEE.

This clonotype was seen only a few times. The chain uses TRBV29-1 and TRBJ1-4; D is undetermined. The germline CDR1 and CDR2 sequences are SQVTM and ANQGSEA. The CDR3 sequence is 13 residues long. Trimming removed 5 bases at V and 8 bases at J, with 15 bases between. Here the CDR3 reads CSVRSRLGEKLFF. CDR3 DNA: TGCAGCGTTAGGTCTAGGTTGGGAGAAAAACTGTTTTTT.

J is TRBJ2-1 and V is TRBV7-2, with 10 bases aligning to TRBD1. The CDR3 is 15 residues long. Germline-derived CDR1 and CDR2 are SGHTA and FQGNSA. V trimming: 5 bases; J trimming: 9 bases; junction bases outside the gene matches: 10. The CDR3 protein is CASSRDRGQVGEQFF. CDR3 sequence (DNA): TGTGCCAGCAGCCGAGACAGGGGGCAAGTCGGTGAGCAGTTCTTC.

The chain is built from TRBV28 and TRBJ2-5; 8 positions agree with TRBD1. V lost 6 bases, J lost 5 bases, and 11 bases stayed unmatched. Germline V CDR1 and CDR2: MDHEN, SYDVKM. The CDR3 is made up of 15 amino acids. The chain's CDR3 is CASSTRTGRAETQYF. CDR3 in DNA: TGTGCCAGCAGCACCCGGACAGGGCGGGCGGAGACCCAGTACTTC.

V is TRBV5-1 and J is TRBJ2-3; a possible D gene is TRBD2 (5 bases). Germline CDR1 and CDR2: SGHRS and YFSETQ. The CDR3 has 17 residues. Trimming took 0 bases from V and 2 from J, leaving 16 bases between them. DNA for the CDR3: TGCGCCAGCAGCTTGGATCCCGGACTCGTATTCACAGATACGCAGTATTTT. This encodes CASSLDPGLVFTDTQYF.

This clonotype has more than one count but fewer than ten. This sequence joins TRBV20-1 and TRBJ2-5; 7 bases are a match to TRBD1. V lost 2 bases and J lost 5; bases outside the gene matches: 11. The CDR3 sequence is 15 residues long. Germline V gene sequence: CDR1 DFQATT, CDR2 SNEGSKA (reference sequence). CDR3 bases: TGCAGTGCTAGAATGGAAGCAGGGGGTGATGAGACCCAGTACTTC. This sequence encodes CSARMEAGGDETQYF.

The V gene is TRBV28, the J gene TRBJ1-4; 8 bases map to TRBD1. CDR3 length equals 17 residues. J lost 2 bases, V lost 5 bases, and 10 bases had no gene match. The germline CDR1 and CDR2 sequences are MDHEN and SYDVKM. The CDR3 region has the DNA TGTGCCAGCAGTCCCCCCCCCGGACAGGGTACTAATGAAAAACTGTTTTTT. Amino acids: CASSPPPGQGTNEKLFF. The variable domain in full, completed from reference TRBV28 and TRBJ1-4, reads DVKVTQSSRYLVKRTGEKVFLECVQDMDHENMFWYRQDPGLGLRLIYFSYDVKMKEKGDIPEGYSVSREKKERFSLILESASTNQTSMYLCASSPPPGQGTNEKLFFGSGTQLSVL.

The V and J genes are TRBV9 and TRBJ1-2; TRBD1 matches 9 bases. The V gene end was trimmed by 3 bases and the J gene end by 4 bases; junction bases not matched to a gene: 13. The CDR3 covers 17 residues. Germline V gene data show CDR1 as SGDLS and CDR2 as YYNGEE. The CDR3 sequence: CASSAAVTGGDRYGYTF. The CDR3 DNA follows: TGTGCCAGCAGCGCCGCTGTTACAGGGGGCGATCGCTATGGCTACACCTTC. Using reference TRBV9 and TRBJ1-2 for the parts outside the CDR3, the full variable domain is DSGVTQTPKHLITATGQRVTLRCSPRSGDLSVYWYQQSLDQGLQFLIQYYNGEERAKGNILERFSAQQFPDLHSELNLSSLELGDSALYFCASSAAVTGGDRYGYTFGSGTRLTVV.

The CDR3 protein is CASSFPRVPGSYEQYF. DNA of the CDR3: TGTGCCAGCAGCTTCCCTCGGGTCCCCGGGTCCTACGAGCAGTACTTC. The rearrangement joins TRBV7-8 to TRBJ2-7, with no clear D. This CDR3 region has 16 residues. In germline, CDR1 is SGHVS, CDR2 FQNEAQ. The V end was cut by 3 bases, the J end by 1 base, with 16 bases between.

The chain couples TRBV25-1 to TRBJ1-1; D gene unclear. The CDR3 runs 16 residues. CDR1 and CDR2 from the germline V gene are MGHDK and SYGVNS. V was cut by 8 bases and J by 0 bases, with 19 bases left in between. The CDR3, as DNA: TGTGCCAGCGCCGGTGTCTTAGGGATAGTGAACACTGAAGCTTTCTTT. It is translated as CASAGVLGIVNTEAFF.

This clonotype was detected a few times. The rearrangement links TRBV5-1 to TRBJ2-7, with D hard to call. Trimming stripped 0 bases from V and 7 bases from J, with 14 bases between. The germline V gene encodes CDR1 SGHRS and CDR2 YFSETQ. The CDR3 has 14 amino acids. DNA of the CDR3: TGCGCCAGCAGCTTGGGCTCTTTCCAGAGGGAGCAGTACTTC. Residues: CASSLGSFQREQYF.

J is TRBJ2-2 and V is TRBV28, with D hard to call. Per germline, CDR1 MDHEN and CDR2 SYDVKM. CDR3 length: 15 amino acids. The germline V and J ends were trimmed by 2 bases and 0 bases, with 7 bases remaining between them. This chain's CDR3 is CASSLLETNTGELFF. CDR3 nucleotides: TGTGCCAGCAGTTTACTGGAGACGAACACCGGGGAGCTGTTTTTT.